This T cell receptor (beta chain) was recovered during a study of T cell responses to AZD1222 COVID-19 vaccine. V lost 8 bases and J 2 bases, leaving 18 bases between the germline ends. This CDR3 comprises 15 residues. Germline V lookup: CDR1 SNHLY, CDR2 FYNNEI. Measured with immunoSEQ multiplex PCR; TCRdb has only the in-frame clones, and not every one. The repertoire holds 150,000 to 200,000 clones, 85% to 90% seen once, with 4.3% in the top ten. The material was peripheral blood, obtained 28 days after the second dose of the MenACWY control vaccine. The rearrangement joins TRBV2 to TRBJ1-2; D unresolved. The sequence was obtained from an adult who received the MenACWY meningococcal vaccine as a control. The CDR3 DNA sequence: TGTGCCAGCCGCCGGGAGTCGACGGGAAACTATGGCTACACCTTC. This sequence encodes CASRRESTGNYGYTF.